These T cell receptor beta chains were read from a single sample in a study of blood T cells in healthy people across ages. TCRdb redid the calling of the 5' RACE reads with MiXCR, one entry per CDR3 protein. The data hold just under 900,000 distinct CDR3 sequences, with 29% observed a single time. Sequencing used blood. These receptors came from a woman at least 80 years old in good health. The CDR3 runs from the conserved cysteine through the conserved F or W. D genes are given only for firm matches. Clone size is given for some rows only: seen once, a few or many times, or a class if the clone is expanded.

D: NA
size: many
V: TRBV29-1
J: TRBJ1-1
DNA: TGCAGCGTTAACCCTGTCACTGAAGCTTTCTTT
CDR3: CSVNPVTEAFF

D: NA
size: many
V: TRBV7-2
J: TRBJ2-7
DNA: TGTGCCAGCACGTTCTCCCATAGCGAGAGCGAGCAGTACTTC
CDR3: CASTFSHSESEQYF

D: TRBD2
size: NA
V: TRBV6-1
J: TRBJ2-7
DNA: TGTGCCAGCAGACGAAACGCCGGACTAGCGGGGGGGTACGAGCAGTACTTC
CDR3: CASRRNAGLAGGYEQYF

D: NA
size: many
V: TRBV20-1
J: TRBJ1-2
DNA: TGCAGTGCTAGAGACAGGGAATATACGCGTGGCTACACCTTC
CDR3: CSARDREYTRGYTF

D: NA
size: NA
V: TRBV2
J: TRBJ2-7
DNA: TGTGCCAGCAGTGAAGCCGGGTTTAACTACGAGCAGTACTTC
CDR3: CASSEAGFNYEQYF

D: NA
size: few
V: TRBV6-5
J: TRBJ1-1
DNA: TGTGCCAGCATCGGACACTCCGGCCGGACTGAAGCTTTCTTT
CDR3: CASIGHSGRTEAFF

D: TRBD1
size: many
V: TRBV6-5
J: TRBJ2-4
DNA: TGTGCCAGCAGTTACTCATCAGGGGGCCCTACGGGGGCCAAAAACATTCAGTACTTC
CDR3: CASSYSSGGPTGAKNIQYF

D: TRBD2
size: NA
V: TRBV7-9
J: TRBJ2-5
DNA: TGTGCCAGCAGCCCTAGCGGGAGCTTCGCGCGGACCCAGTACTTC
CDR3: CASSPSGSFARTQYF

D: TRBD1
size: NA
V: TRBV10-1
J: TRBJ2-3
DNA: TGCGCCAGCAGTGACAGACAGGGGGCTGAAGATACGCAGTATTTT
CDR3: CASSDRQGAEDTQYF

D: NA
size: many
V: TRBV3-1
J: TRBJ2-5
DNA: TGTGCCAGCAGCCAAGCCAGAAGGACCCAGTACTTC
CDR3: CASSQARRTQYF

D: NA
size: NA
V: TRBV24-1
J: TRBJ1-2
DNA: TGTGCCACCAGTGACATACAGGGAGGGGCTGGCTACACCTTC
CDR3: CATSDIQGGAGYTF

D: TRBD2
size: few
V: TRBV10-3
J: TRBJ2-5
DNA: TGTGCCATCTGTCCGAGCGGGGGACTCCAAGAGACCCAGTACTTC
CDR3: CAICPSGGLQETQYF

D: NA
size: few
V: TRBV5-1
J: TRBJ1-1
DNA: TGCGCCAGCAGCTTGGCCGGGTACGCTGAAGCTTTCTTT
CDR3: CASSLAGYAEAFF

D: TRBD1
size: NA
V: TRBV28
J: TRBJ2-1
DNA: TGTGCCAGCATTCCGACAGGGGTACACAATGAGCAGTTCTTC
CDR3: CASIPTGVHNEQFF

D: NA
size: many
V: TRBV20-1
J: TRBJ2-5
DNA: TGCAGTGCTTATCGCGCAGGGGGAGGTCAAGAGACCCAGTACTTC
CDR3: CSAYRAGGGQETQYF

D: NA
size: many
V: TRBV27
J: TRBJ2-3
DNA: TGTGCCAGCAGTTTACCGGGTTCACTAAGCACAGATACGCAGTATTTT
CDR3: CASSLPGSLSTDTQYF

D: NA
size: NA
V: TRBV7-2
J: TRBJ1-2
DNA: TGTGCCAACAGCCCAGGCAGGGGTTACTATGGCTACACCTTC
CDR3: CANSPGRGYYGYTF

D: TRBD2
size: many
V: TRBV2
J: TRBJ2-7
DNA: TGTGCCAGTATGCGGCGGGGGGGCCCCTACGAGCAGTACTTC
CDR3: CASMRRGGPYEQYF

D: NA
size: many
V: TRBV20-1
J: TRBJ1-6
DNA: TGCAGTGCTAGAGAGACAGTCTCCTATAATTCACCCCTCCACTTT
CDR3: CSARETVSYNSPLHF

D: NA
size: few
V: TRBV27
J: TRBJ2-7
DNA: TGTGCCAGCAGTTTCGGAGGCAGACGAACCTACGAGCAGTACTTC
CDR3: CASSFGGRRTYEQYF

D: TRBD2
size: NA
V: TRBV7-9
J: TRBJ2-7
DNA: TGTGCCAGCAGCTTACGGGGGCTAGCGGGGGGCTCCGAGCAGTACTTC
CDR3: CASSLRGLAGGSEQYF

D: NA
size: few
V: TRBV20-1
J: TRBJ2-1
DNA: TGCAGTGCCCATTCCCGAATGGGAGGCTCCTACAATGAGCAGTTCTTC
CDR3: CSAHSRMGGSYNEQFF

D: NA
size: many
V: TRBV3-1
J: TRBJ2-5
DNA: TGTGCCAGCACCAGGGGTGGGCAAGAGACCCAGTACTTC
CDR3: CASTRGGQETQYF

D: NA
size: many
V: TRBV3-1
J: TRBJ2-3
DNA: TGTGCCAGCAGCCCCGCGGGATTGGGGGGAAATACGCAGTATTTT
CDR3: CASSPAGLGGNTQYF

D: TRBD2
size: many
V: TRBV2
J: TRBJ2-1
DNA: TGTGCCAGCAGAGGCCCTAGCGGGGGGGCCAATGAGCAGTTCTTC
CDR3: CASRGPSGGANEQFF

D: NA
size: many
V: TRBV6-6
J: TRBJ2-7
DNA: TGTGCCAGCAGTTACTCGAGTATACGCTCCTACGAGCAGTACTTC
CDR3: CASSYSSIRSYEQYF

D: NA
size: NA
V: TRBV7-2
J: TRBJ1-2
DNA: TGTGCCAGCAGCGCGACCAACAGGGATGACTACACCTTC
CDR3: CASSATNRDDYTF

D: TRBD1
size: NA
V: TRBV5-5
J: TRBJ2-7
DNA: TGTGCCAGCAGCCGGGGCAGGGGGTTTAACGAGCAGTACTTC
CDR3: CASSRGRGFNEQYF

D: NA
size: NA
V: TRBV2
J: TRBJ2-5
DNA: TGTGCCAGCAGTGGAGAGGAGTGGGAGACCCAGTACTTC
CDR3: CASSGEEWETQYF

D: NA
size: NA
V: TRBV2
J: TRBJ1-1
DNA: TGTGCCAGCAGACGTTACGGGGGAGGGACTGAAGCTTTCTTT
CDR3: CASRRYGGGTEAFF

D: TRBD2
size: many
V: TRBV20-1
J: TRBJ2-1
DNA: TGCAGTGCCACGAGCGGGGGCTACAATGAGCAGTTCTTC
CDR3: CSATSGGYNEQFF

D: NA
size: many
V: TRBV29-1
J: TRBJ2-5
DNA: TGCAGCGTGAGGAGGGGTGGGGGGAATCAAGAGACCCAGTACTTC
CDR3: CSVRRGGGNQETQYF

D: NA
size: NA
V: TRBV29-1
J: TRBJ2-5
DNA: TGCAGCGTTGGGGCAGGTTTTCAAGAGACCCAGTACTTC
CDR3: CSVGAGFQETQYF

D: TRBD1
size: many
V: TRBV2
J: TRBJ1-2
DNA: TGTGCCAGCAGTGCAGGACAGGGCTACTATGGCTACACCTTC
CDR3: CASSAGQGYYGYTF

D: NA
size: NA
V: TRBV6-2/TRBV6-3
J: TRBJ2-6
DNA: TGTGCCAGCAGTTACTTTCATTTCGGGACTGGGGCCAACGTCCTGACTTTC
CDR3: CASSYFHFGTGANVLTF

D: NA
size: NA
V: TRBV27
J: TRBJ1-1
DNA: TGTGCCAGCAGTTTAGGGGCGGCATGGACTGAAGCTTTCTTT
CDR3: CASSLGAAWTEAFF

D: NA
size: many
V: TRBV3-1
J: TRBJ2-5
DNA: TGTGCCAGCAGCCTCCGATCGGGTACGCAAGAGACCCAGTACTTC
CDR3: CASSLRSGTQETQYF

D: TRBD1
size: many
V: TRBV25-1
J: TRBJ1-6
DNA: TGTGCCAGCAGCCCAGGGGGCGCGAGCTCACCCCTCCACTTT
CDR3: CASSPGGASSPLHF

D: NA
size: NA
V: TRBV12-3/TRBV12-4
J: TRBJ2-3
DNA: TGTGCCAGCAGTTTAGCAGAGGGCGGGGCTCTGTATTTT
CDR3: CASSLAEGGALYF

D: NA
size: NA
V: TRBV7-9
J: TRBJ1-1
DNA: TGTGCCAGCAGACCGCCCGGGGCAGGCGCTGAAGCTTTCTTT
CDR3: CASRPPGAGAEAFF

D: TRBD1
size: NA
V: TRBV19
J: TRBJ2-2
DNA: TGTGCCAGTGCCGGGACAGGGTACACCGGGGAGCTGTTTTTT
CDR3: CASAGTGYTGELFF

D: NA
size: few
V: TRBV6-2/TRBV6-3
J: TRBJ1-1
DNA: TGTGCCAGCGGAAACGGGCTTTACACTGAAGCTTTCTTT
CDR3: CASGNGLYTEAFF

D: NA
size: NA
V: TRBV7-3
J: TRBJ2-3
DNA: TGTGCCAGCAGGGTAGGGACGACGCCAGATACGCAGTATTTT
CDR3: CASRVGTTPDTQYF

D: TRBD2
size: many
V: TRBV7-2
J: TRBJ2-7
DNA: TGTGCCAGCAGCTACCGACTAGCGGGGGGAAACGAGCAGTACTTC
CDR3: CASSYRLAGGNEQYF

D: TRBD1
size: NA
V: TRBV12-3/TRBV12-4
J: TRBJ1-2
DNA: TGTGCCAGCAGACATGCGTTCGGACAGGGGGCGGGCGGCTACACCTTC
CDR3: CASRHAFGQGAGGYTF

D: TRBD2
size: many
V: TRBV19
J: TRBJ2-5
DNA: TGTGCCAGCGGGGGGTGGGGCGAGACCCAGTACTTC
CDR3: CASGGWGETQYF

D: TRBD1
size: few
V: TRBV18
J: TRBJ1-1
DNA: TGTGCCAGCTCAAAGGACAGGGTAATCACTGAAGCTTTCTTT
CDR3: CASSKDRVITEAFF

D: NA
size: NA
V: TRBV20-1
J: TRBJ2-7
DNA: TGCAGTGCTGGACCGTGGACTGACTCCTACGAGCAGTACTTC
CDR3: CSAGPWTDSYEQYF

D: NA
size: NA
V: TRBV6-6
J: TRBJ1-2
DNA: TGTGCCAGCAGTTACTCGAACAGGCCCACTAACTATGGCTACACCTTC
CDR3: CASSYSNRPTNYGYTF

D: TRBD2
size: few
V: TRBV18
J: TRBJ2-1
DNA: TGTGCCAGCTCACCACTTCTAGCGGGGGAGGTCAATGAGCAGTTCTTC
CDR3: CASSPLLAGEVNEQFF

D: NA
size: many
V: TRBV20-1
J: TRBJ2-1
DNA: TGCAGTGCTAGATCACATTCAGGGGATCCCCCCTATGAGCAGTTCTTC
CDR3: CSARSHSGDPPYEQFF

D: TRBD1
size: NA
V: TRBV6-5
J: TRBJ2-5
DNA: TGTGCCAGCAGACGGGACAGGGTCAAAGAGACCCAGTACTTC
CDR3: CASRRDRVKETQYF